This T cell receptor (beta chain) emerged from a study of T-cell memory formation after mild COVID-19. General study findings and limits: That cross-reactive memory joined was suggested by some responding clones appearing in pre-infection memory.

Comment on this clonotype: The target antigen is unknown. One base away lies a much larger clone, so this may be a sequencing read error.

TCR alpha and TCR beta cDNA libraries carrying sample barcodes and UMIs were produced by 5'RACE using constant-segment primers. MiXCR was run by TCRdb on the 5' RACE reads, yielding one entry per CDR3 protein. The sample consists of about 560,000 distinct CDR3 sequences, roughly a fifth of them appearing once. The source is an adult woman who had mild COVID-19 (a few samples of this study predate the infection). Cell type and time point are not known. The sample consisted of PBMCs or a T cell subset sorted from them (not recorded which).

The CDR3 is CASSLEDQPQHF. The CDR3 nucleotides are TGTGCCAGCAGCTTAGAGGATCAGCCCCAGCATTTT. The chain recombines TRBV7-9 with TRBJ1-5, with unresolved D. The V gene's germline CDR1 is SEHNR and CDR2 FQNEAQ (reference sequence). The ends were cut back, 1 base at V and 5 bases at J, with 3 bases in the middle. The CDR3 is 12 amino acids.